The entry below gives a single T cell receptor (beta chain) sequence along with its context. The target of this receptor is not known. No base qualities exist here, and no much larger clone lies one base off it. Participants in the prospective study were aged about 18 to 95 years, lived in 24 United States geographic areas, and enrolled through a virtual design. In the prospective study, cohorts were assigned on the basis of participant-reported clinical history obtained from a screening survey and a study questionnaire. Recovered participants in ImmuneRACE Cohort 3 were defined by two consecutive negative NP/OP PCR tests, clearance by a healthcare professional, or resolution of symptoms. In the prospective study, whole blood, serum and a nasopharyngeal or oropharyngeal swab were collected from each participant by mobile phlebotomists. Prospective study participants could optionally give additional blood draws and questionnaires over an approximately 2-month period. Before DNA extraction, blood samples from the prospective study were shipped at room temperature or frozen.

At the junction V is shortened by 2 bases and J by 6 bases; bases outside the gene matches: 6. CDR3 length: 15 amino acids, cysteine to phenylalanine. Left in the record is the CDR3 DNA by itself, 45 bases read in frame from the first base. The germline V gene specifies SGHRS as CDR1 and YFSETQ as CDR2. TCRbeta CDR3 regions were amplified from genomic DNA using the immunoSEQ Assay, a bias-controlled multiplex PCR. In the original analysis: The number of nucleated cells in each sample was estimated from the amplification of reference gene primers within the assay. To quantify the absolute abundance of each unique TCRbeta CDR3 rearrangement, sequence reads were collapsed and filtered. For each sample, productive Simpson clonality was calculated as the square root of Simpson's diversity index across productive rearrangements. TCRdb took this table from immuneACCESS and kept in-frame rearrangements with V and J called. Such tables lack part of the clones; where checked against another copy, unresolved V genes explain under half of the gap, and the rest is unexplained. Clone size and the V and J calls come from that table; the DNA yielded D and trimming. For this sample the table gives about 150,000 clones, of which approximately 80% were detected only once. The leading ten clones occupy approximately 8.4% of the sample.

This entry comes from a study of blood T cell repertoires in COVID-19 (dated by TCRdb to 2018 to 2020). In the study overall: Samples from collaborators originated in the United States, Italy and Spain and spanned both the acute and convalescent phases of COVID-19. The material from the prospective study consisted of cDNA or gDNA derived from T cells, B-cell-depleted T cells, or PBMCs. The repertoires were released in a freely available public database intended as a resource for research on the immune response to SARS-CoV-2. Sample metadata almost always included a de-identified subject ID, COVID-19 status, age in years and sex. Samples were obtained from the ongoing ImmuneRACE study (first 160 participants) and from 1,254 subjects provided by 6 global collaborators. Where HLA class I and class II types were available, the types were taken from metadata supplied by the sample provider, not from assay-based typing. Subjects who had been exposed to COVID-19, were actively infected with it, or had recovered from it provided the deeply sampled blood TCRbeta repertoires that made up the dataset.

Results and caveats for the whole study, not just this receptor: The amount of clinical and demographic metadata varied by source and participant and was provided uncurated.

Sequencing used PBMCs or T cells enriched from blood (not recorded which). This receptor was obtained from a man in his forties or fifties who had recovered from COVID-19. The sequence joins TRBV5-1 to TRBJ2-3; 10 middle bases align to TRBD2. Read as DNA, the sequence is TGCGCCAGCAGCTTCCTAGCGGGGGCCCCGGATACGCAGTATTTT. Translated, this is CASSFLAGAPDTQYF.